Below, 14 T cell receptor beta chains from the same sample are listed, as sequenced in a study of blood T cell repertoires in COVID-19 (dated by TCRdb to the early 2020s). Libraries came from the immunoSEQ multiplex PCR assay. TCRdb's version of the immuneACCESS table is confined to in-frame rearrangements and falls short of the full clone set. An unresolved V gene accounts for under half of the shortfall where checked; the remainder is of unknown origin. The table for this sample lists about 130,000 clones; 65% to 90% of them were counted only once. The biggest ten clones account for 25% to 30% of the sample. The sequencing sample was made of peripheral blood. The receptor source for this set is a woman of 80 years or more with acute or convalescent COVID-19.

The rearrangement uses TRBV5-1 and TRBJ2-1; 7 bases fit TRBD1. The length of the CDR3 is 14 residues. V trimming: 3 bases; J trimming: 4 bases; junction bases outside the gene matches: 4. From germline, CDR1 is SGHRS and CDR2 YFSETQ. In nucleotides, the CDR3 is TGCGCCAGCAGCTCGGGACAGAAGTACAATGAGCAGTTCTTC. It encodes CASSSGQKYNEQFF.

This clone was picked up one time. This CDR3 reads CASRSGQSYGYTF. DNA of the CDR3: TGTGCCAGCAGATCGGGACAGTCTTATGGCTACACCTTC. The genes are TRBV28 and TRBJ1-2, with TRBD1 matching 7 bases. The V and J ends lost 6 bases and 5 bases, in that order; junction bases with no gene match: 6. Germline values: CDR1 MDHEN, CDR2 SYDVKM. This CDR3 has 13 amino acids.

The V gene is TRBV6-1, the J gene TRBJ2-7, with 7 nucleotides matching TRBD1. Germline loops: CDR1 MNHNS, CDR2 SASEGT. The CDR3 is 13 amino acids. The V and J ends lost 7 bases and 3 bases, in that order; junction bases with no gene match: 6. The CDR3 here is CASTQGDYYEQYF. As DNA, the CDR3 is TGTGCCAGCACCCAGGGGGATTACTACGAGCAGTACTTC.

This clone is a singleton in its sample. The rearrangement joins TRBV7-7 to TRBJ2-1; TRBD2 agrees at 8 bases. The CDR3 has 12 residues. J was trimmed by 11 bases and V by 5 bases; bases with no gene match: 5. CDR1 and CDR2 from the germline V gene are SSHAT and FNYEAQ (reference sequence). The CDR3 nucleotides read TGTGCCAGCAGCCCAACGGGAGGGCAGCAGTTCTTC. This gives the protein CASSPTGGQQFF.

The chain uses TRBV10-3 and TRBJ1-1; D possibly corresponds to TRBD1 (5 bases). CDR3 length: 15 amino acids. The V end was cut by 2 bases, the J end by 2 bases, with 12 bases between. Germline loops: CDR1 ENHRY, CDR2 SYGVKD. CDR3 amino acids: CAISEDRDSNTEAFF. The CDR3 DNA reads as TGTGCCATCAGTGAGGATCGGGACTCTAACACTGAAGCTTTCTTT.

The CDR3, as DNA: TGTGCCAGCAGCTTGCGCCCGGGTGCTGAAGCTTTCTTT. Amino acids: CASSLRPGAEAFF. The chain employs TRBV5-4 and TRBJ1-1; D gene uncertain. The V end was cut by 1 base, the J end by 6 bases, with 10 bases between. Germline V CDR1 and CDR2: SGHNT, YYREEE (reference sequence). This CDR3 is 13 amino acids long.

This chain links TRBV29-1 with TRBJ1-2, with TRBD1 matching over 7 bases. The CDR3 totals 15 residues. Germline CDR1 is SQVTM and CDR2 is ANQGSEA. The chain's CDR3 is CVGWGTDTTNYGYTF. The CDR3 coding sequence is TGCGTAGGGTGGGGGACAGACACCACGAACTATGGCTACACCTTC.

The chain couples TRBV28 to TRBJ1-6; D unclear. The V and J ends lost 5 bases and 7 bases respectively, with 18 bases between them. This CDR3 comprises 16 residues. Germline values: CDR1 MDHEN, CDR2 SYDVKM. CDR3 sequence: CASSLVGGSYNSPLHF. The CDR3 nucleotides are TGTGCCAGCAGTCTAGTAGGAGGTTCGTACAATTCACCCCTCCACTTT.

This clone came up once. The chain combines TRBV4-1 with TRBJ1-1, with TRBD1 matching 11 bases. CDR1 is MGHRA, CDR2 YSYEKL, per germline. V shed 4 bases and J 5 bases; nucleotides not matched to a gene: 6. The CDR3 sequence is 15 residues long. CDR3 residues: CASSRGQGAATEAFF. The CDR3 region has the DNA TGCGCCAGCAGCCGTGGACAGGGGGCGGCGACTGAAGCTTTCTTT.

The chain links TRBV4-2 to TRBJ2-7, with D perhaps matching TRBD1 (5 bases). CDR1 and CDR2 from the germline V gene are LGHNA and YNFKEQ. Trimming pared 4 bases from V and 3 bases from J, leaving 13 bases between. The CDR3 spans 14 residues. The chain's CDR3 is CASSRDSFSYEQYF. The CDR3 DNA sequence: TGTGCCAGCAGCCGCGACAGCTTCAGCTACGAGCAGTACTTC.

The chain is built from TRBV11-1 and TRBJ2-1; 8 nucleotides line up with TRBD1. This CDR3 is 16 amino acids long. Per germline, CDR1 SGHAT and CDR2 FQDESV (reference sequence). Unmatched junction bases numbered 10, after V lost 4 bases and J lost 5 bases. This CDR3 is CASSSLLGQGDNEQFF. The CDR3 nucleotides are TGTGCCAGCAGCTCACTCTTAGGACAGGGCGACAATGAGCAGTTCTTC. The variable domain in full, with the rest retrieved from reference TRBV11-1 and TRBJ2-1, is EAEVAQSPRYKITEKSQAVAFWCDPISGHATLYWYRQILGQGPELLVQFQDESVVDDSQLPKDRFSAERLKGVDSTLKIQPAELGDSAMYLCASSSLLGQGDNEQFFGPGTRLTVL.

This rearrangement joins TRBV5-1 to TRBJ2-6; the match to TRBD1 covers 7 bases. Trimming at V came to 4 bases and at J to 0 bases, leaving 1 base not matched to a gene. In germline, CDR1 is SGHRS, CDR2 YFSETQ. This CDR3 region has 15 residues. This chain's CDR3 is CASSDRVSGANVLTF. For the CDR3, the DNA is TGCGCCAGCAGCGACAGGGTCTCTGGGGCCAACGTCCTGACTTTC.

The chain uses TRBV28 and TRBJ1-5; D is undetermined. The CDR3 sequence is 13 residues long. CDR1 and CDR2 (germline): MDHEN, SYDVKM. V lost 5 bases and J 15 bases, leaving 20 bases between the germline ends. CDR3 bases: TGTGCCAGCAGTAGTCACGACCGGGAAGTTGGGCATTTT. Translation: CASSSHDREVGHF.

Regarding this clone: This sample also contains other DNA sequences that code for the same CDR3. This chain joins TRBV5-1 and TRBJ2-3; D remains ambiguous. Trimming shortened V by 0 bases and J by 2 bases, and 13 bases separated the two germline ends. Germline loops: CDR1 SGHRS, CDR2 YFSETQ. The CDR3 is 16 amino acids. This chain's CDR3 is CASSLGLAESTDTQYF. The DNA for the CDR3 is TGCGCCAGCAGCTTGGGACTCGCGGAGTCCACAGATACGCAGTATTTT.